Presented here are 28 T cell receptor beta chains from one specimen sequenced in a study of beta chain features in type 1 diabetes. Study-level results: TCRB CDR3s from Type 1 diabetes patients were moderately but significantly shorter in all four CD4+ subsets.

These receptors lack a known antigen. Investigators reverse transcribed all isolated RNA, so they sequenced expressed TCRB transcripts. Data came from immunoSEQ multiplex PCR; TCRdb stores just in-frame clones and leaves some out. Of a few hundred thousand clones in the sample, around 12% were seen once. What was sequenced was naive CD4+ T cells from blood. Every receptor here comes from a young woman with type 1 diabetes.

The CDR3 sequence: CASSFRQVRGLVNTEAFF. The DNA of the CDR3 is TGTGCCAGCAGCTTCCGGCAGGTTAGGGGTCTCGTGAACACTGAAGCTTTCTTT. The chain recombines TRBV7-9 with TRBJ1-1; a possible D gene is TRBD1 (5 bases). CDR3 length: 18 amino acids. Germline-derived CDR1 and CDR2 are SEHNR and FQNEAQ (reference sequence). Deletions cut 3 bases from V and 0 bases from J, with 20 bases between.

This chain connects TRBV4-1 to TRBJ2-7, with D tentatively TRBD2 (7 bases). V lost 0 bases to trimming and J lost 0 bases, with 27 bases between them. The length of the CDR3 is 21 residues. In germline, CDR1 is MGHRA, CDR2 YSYEKL. This CDR3 is CASSQDSAQLPGGTSSYEQYF. As DNA, the CDR3 is TGCGCCAGCAGCCAAGATTCTGCCCAATTGCCGGGGGGCACCAGCTCCTACGAGCAGTACTTC.

As concerns this clone: Distinct nucleotide sequences in the sample also encode this CDR3. The gene calls are TRBV5-1 and TRBJ2-1; 12 positions agree with TRBD2. Germline V gene data show CDR1 as SGHRS and CDR2 as YFSETQ. This CDR3 spans 14 amino acids. V trimming: 8 bases; J trimming: 4 bases; junction bases outside the gene matches: 4. Written as DNA, the CDR3 is TGCGCCAGTACCGGGACTAGCGGGTACAATGAGCAGTTCTTC. Protein sequence: CASTGTSGYNEQFF.

This clone has only a few counts. The V gene is TRBV14, the J gene TRBJ2-7, with 9 bases lining up with TRBD2. This CDR3 is 17 amino acids long. Per germline, CDR1 SGHDN and CDR2 FVKESK. With V trimmed by 1 base and J by 7 bases, 14 bases remained unmatched. The CDR3 DNA sequence: TGTGCCAGCAGCCAAGGGCAGCTAGCGGGGATAAAATGGGAGCAGTACTTC. Encoded protein: CASSQGQLAGIKWEQYF.

This chain joins TRBV5-1 and TRBJ2-1; 14 nucleotides match TRBD2. The CDR3 is 15 amino acids. Unmatched junction bases numbered 7, after V lost 7 bases and J lost 7 bases. Germline V CDR1 and CDR2: SGHRS, YFSETQ. CDR3 sequence (DNA): TGCGCCAGCGGGCCCCGACTAGCGGGAGGGAATGAGCAGTTCTTC. Protein product: CASGPRLAGGNEQFF.

This clone was seen more than once but under ten times. This chain uses TRBV4-3 with TRBJ2-5; 7 nucleotides agree with TRBD1. The length of the CDR3 is 13 residues. With V trimmed by 3 bases and J by 3 bases, 1 base remained unmatched. CDR1 is LGHNA, CDR2 YSLEER, per germline. This CDR3 is CASSQGTEETQYF. For the CDR3, the DNA is TGCGCCAGCAGCCAGGGGACAGAAGAGACCCAGTACTTC.

The V gene is TRBV11-2, the J gene TRBJ1-1, with 8 nucleotides matching TRBD1. After removal of 5 bases from V and 0 bases from J, the junction contained 11 bases not matched to a gene. Per the germline V gene, CDR1 is SGHAT and CDR2 is FQNNGV. The CDR3 has 17 residues. CDR3 nucleotides: TGTGCCAGCAGCCCTCCCTGGACAGGGACCATGAACACTGAAGCTTTCTTT. This sequence encodes CASSPPWTGTMNTEAFF.

The chain combines TRBV5-1 with TRBJ1-2; no clear D gene. V was shortened by 0 bases and J by 5 bases, with 5 bases between the two germline ends. Germline CDR1 and CDR2: SGHRS and YFSETQ. This CDR3 has 12 amino acids. The CDR3, as DNA: TGCGCCAGCAGCTTGGGCGGGTATGGCTACACCTTC. Protein product: CASSLGGYGYTF.

This clone has only a few counts. The chain is built from TRBV2 and TRBJ2-7; TRBD2 matches at 8 bases. Germline V CDR1 and CDR2: SNHLY, FYNNEI. Trimming cost V 10 bases and J 4 bases; bases outside gene matches: 9. The CDR3 consists of 13 residues. The CDR3 loop is CATAGGLLYEQYF. DNA of the CDR3: TGTGCCACCGCGGGGGGCTTACTATACGAGCAGTACTTC.

The CDR3 DNA is TGCAGCGTTGGGCCCGAGGACGAGCAGTACTTC. It translates to CSVGPEDEQYF. The chain combines TRBV29-1 with TRBJ2-7; D unresolved. The germline V gene encodes CDR1 SQVTM and CDR2 ANQGSEA. V was trimmed by 4 bases and J by 5 bases, leaving 9 bases between them. The CDR3 length is 11 residues.

This sequence joins TRBV9 and TRBJ2-1; 8 bases agree with TRBD2. Trimming cost V 7 bases and J 8 bases; bases outside gene matches: 17. The germline V gene has CDR1 SGDLS and CDR2 YYNGEE. The length of the CDR3 is 16 residues. The CDR3 spells CASGPYDSGSSHEQFF. DNA for the CDR3: TGTGCCAGCGGTCCCTACGACAGCGGGAGTTCACATGAGCAGTTCTTC.

In this sample, this clone turned up a few times. This sequence joins TRBV28 and TRBJ2-1; the match to TRBD2 covers 12 bases. CDR3 length: 13 amino acids. V lost 6 bases to trimming and J lost 9 bases; unmatched junction nucleotides: 3. Germline V gives CDR1 MDHEN, CDR2 SYDVKM. The CDR3 nucleotides are TGTGCCAGCAGGGGACTAGCGGGTACTGAGCAGTTCTTC. Residues: CASRGLAGTEQFF. The whole variable domain, remainder taken from reference TRBV28 and TRBJ2-1, is DVKVTQSSRYLVKRTGEKVFLECVQDMDHENMFWYRQDPGLGLRLIYFSYDVKMKEKGDIPEGYSVSREKKERFSLILESASTNQTSMYLCASRGLAGTEQFFGPGTRLTVL.

The CDR3 nucleotides are TGTGCCAGCAGCCGGACAGGGGGCTTCAGTCAGCCCCAGCATTTT. Translated: CASSRTGGFSQPQHF. The chain combines TRBV6-5 with TRBJ1-5, with 11 bases fitting TRBD1. This CDR3 comprises 15 residues. Germline loops: CDR1 MNHEY, CDR2 SVGAGI. V shed 6 bases and J 6 bases; nucleotides not matched to a gene: 7.

The V call is TRBV5-1, the J call TRBJ2-5; no clear D gene. Germline V CDR1 and CDR2: SGHRS, YFSETQ. The CDR3 extends over 14 amino acids. The ends were cut back, 3 bases at V and 4 bases at J, with 13 bases in the middle. The CDR3 region is CASSSTLTGETQYF. CDR3 DNA: TGCGCCAGCAGCTCAACCCTGACTGGAGAGACCCAGTACTTC.

This chain uses TRBV30 with TRBJ1-4; D is unclear. The V gene's germline CDR1 is GTSNPN and CDR2 SVGIG (reference sequence). The CDR3 covers 13 residues. With 2 bases removed from V and 6 bases from J, the gap between germline ends came to 10 bases. The CDR3 DNA reads TGTGCCTGGAGTAGGTGGAGGGATGAAAAACTGTTTTTT. Its translation is CAWSRWRDEKLFF.

This clone was seen only a few times. This chain links TRBV29-1 with TRBJ2-5, with 8 positions matching TRBD1. The V gene's germline CDR1 is SQVTM and CDR2 ANQGSEA. V lost 5 bases and J lost 5; bases outside the gene matches: 10. The CDR3 contains 14 residues. Written as DNA, the CDR3 is TGCAGCGTTACCGCCGACAGGGGATCGGAGACCCAGTACTTC. Its protein product is CSVTADRGSETQYF.

The table lists this clone with a few counts. The rearrangement uses TRBV19 and TRBJ2-4; D is perhaps TRBD1 (6 bases). The CDR3 is 19 amino acids. The V end lost 6 bases, the J end lost 0 bases, and 24 bases lay between the germline ends. From germline, CDR1 is LNHDA and CDR2 SQIVND (reference sequence). The CDR3 DNA reads as TGTGCCAGTAGGGGATCCTTGACCACCAGGGGCCTAGCCAAAAACATTCAGTACTTC. Protein product: CASRGSLTTRGLAKNIQYF.

In its sample, this clone was seen a few times. The chain employs TRBV5-6 and TRBJ2-5; 10 bases are shared with TRBD2. V dropped 0 bases and J dropped 4; count of bases not matched to a gene: 6. The CDR3 spans 16 residues. Germline assignment: CDR1 SGHDT and CDR2 YYEEEE. In nucleotides, the CDR3 is TGTGCCAGCAGCTTGGTCGGGCCTAGCGGGAGAGAGACCCAGTACTTC. This sequence encodes CASSLVGPSGRETQYF. Drawing the rest from reference TRBV5-6 and TRBJ2-5, the complete variable domain is DAGVTQSPTHLIKTRGQQVTLRCSPKSGHDTVSWYQQALGQGPQFIFQYYEEEERQRGNFPDRFSGHQFPNYSSELNVNALLLGDSALYLCASSLVGPSGRETQYFGPGTRLLVL.

This clone has a handful of counts. This rearrangement joins TRBV19 to TRBJ2-6; weak D call: TRBD1 (6 bases). Germline V gives CDR1 LNHDA, CDR2 SQIVND (reference sequence). Deletions cut 7 bases from V and 0 bases from J, with 16 bases between. This CDR3 has 17 residues. CDR3 in DNA: TGTGCCAGTAACCCGACAGGCCGCTCCTCTGGGGCCAACGTCCTGACTTTC. Its protein is CASNPTGRSSGANVLTF.

This clone was seen more than once but under ten times. This chain links TRBV2 with TRBJ2-6; D uncertain. Per germline, CDR1 SNHLY and CDR2 FYNNEI. This CDR3 has 14 residues. V lost 2 bases to trimming and J lost 6 bases, with 8 bases between them. The CDR3 region is CASSELGSANVLTF. The CDR3 nucleotides are TGTGCCAGCAGTGAATTGGGCTCGGCCAACGTCCTGACTTTC.

The J gene is TRBJ1-2, the V gene TRBV28; no definite D call. Germline V lookup: CDR1 MDHEN, CDR2 SYDVKM. The CDR3 is 12 amino acids. Between the trimmed V and J ends, which lost 8 bases and 5 bases, there was a span of 12 bases. CDR3 nucleotide sequence: TGTGCCAGCGGACGTAGGGAGTATGGCTACACCTTC. As protein: CASGRREYGYTF.

The V call is TRBV10-3, the J call TRBJ1-2, with 10 nucleotides matching TRBD1. The V segment lost 3 bases and the J segment 5 bases; nucleotides outside the gene matches: 6. CDR1 and CDR2 (germline): ENHRY, SYGVKD. CDR3 length: 15 residues. The DNA for the CDR3 is TGTGCCATCAGTGAAATTTGGGACAGGGGTTATGGCTACACCTTC. It yields the protein CAISEIWDRGYGYTF.

The rearrangement uses TRBV7-9 and TRBJ1-1; D gene ambiguous. CDR3 length: 15 residues. Trimming pared 5 bases from V and 1 base from J, leaving 14 bases between. In germline, CDR1 is SEHNR, CDR2 FQNEAQ (reference sequence). The CDR3 loop reads CASSEMENRNTEAFF. The CDR3 DNA is TGTGCCAGCAGCGAAATGGAAAACAGGAACACTGAAGCTTTCTTT.

This clone was detected a few times. V usage is TRBV6-5 and J usage is TRBJ2-1; 9 nucleotides align to TRBD2. Germline-derived CDR1 and CDR2 are MNHEY and SVGAGI. The V and J ends lost 6 bases and 7 bases, in that order; junction bases with no gene match: 10. The CDR3 spans 15 residues. The CDR3 here is CASRPEAGGLNEQFF. In DNA, the CDR3 is TGTGCCAGCAGACCTGAAGCGGGGGGCCTAAATGAGCAGTTCTTC.

This rearrangement joins TRBV7-9 to TRBJ1-1, with 12 positions matching TRBD1. The CDR3 loop spans 15 amino acids. J was trimmed by 3 bases and V by 10 bases; bases with no gene match: 9. CDR1 SEHNR and CDR2 FQNEAQ come from the germline V gene (reference sequence). This CDR3 reads CATSPGTGGYTEAFF. CDR3 bases: TGTGCCACCAGTCCCGGGACAGGGGGCTACACTGAAGCTTTCTTT.

This clone was picked up a small number of times. The chain has TRBV29-1 and TRBJ1-6; TRBD1 matches at 9 bases. The germline V gene encodes CDR1 SQVTM and CDR2 ANQGSEA. The CDR3 runs 14 residues. The trim removed 6 bases at V and 10 bases at J, leaving 10 bases unmatched. Written as DNA, the CDR3 is TGCAGCGTCGCCACCGGGACAGGGAGATCACCCCTCCACTTT. Translating gives CSVATGTGRSPLHF.

This clone appeared a few times. The V and J genes are TRBV30 and TRBJ2-3, with TRBD2 matching over 10 bases. The CDR3 is 19 amino acids. Germline CDR1 and CDR2: GTSNPN and SVGIG (reference sequence). Trimming took 0 bases from V and 2 from J; bases not matched to a gene: 14. The CDR3 here is CAWSVLSGRAWRNTDTQYF. DNA for the CDR3: TGTGCCTGGAGTGTACTGAGCGGGAGGGCCTGGAGGAACACAGATACGCAGTATTTT.

The chain joins TRBV6-1 to TRBJ2-3, with TRBD1 matching over 8 bases. V lost 4 bases and J lost 1; bases outside the gene matches: 1. The length of the CDR3 is 14 residues. Germline V gene data show CDR1 as MNHNS and CDR2 as SASEGT. This CDR3 is CASSGGQGTDTQYF. The CDR3 DNA is TGTGCCAGCAGTGGGGGACAGGGCACAGATACGCAGTATTTT.